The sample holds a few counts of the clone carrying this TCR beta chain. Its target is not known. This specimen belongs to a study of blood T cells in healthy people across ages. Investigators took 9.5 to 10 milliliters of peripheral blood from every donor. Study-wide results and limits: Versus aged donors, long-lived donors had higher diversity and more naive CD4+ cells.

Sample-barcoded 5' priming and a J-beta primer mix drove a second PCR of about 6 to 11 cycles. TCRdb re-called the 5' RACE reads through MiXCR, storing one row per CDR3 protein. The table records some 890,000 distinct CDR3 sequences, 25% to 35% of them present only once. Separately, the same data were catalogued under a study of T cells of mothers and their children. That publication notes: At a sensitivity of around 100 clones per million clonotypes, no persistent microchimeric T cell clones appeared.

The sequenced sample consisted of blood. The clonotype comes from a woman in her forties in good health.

The CDR3 bases are TGCAGTGCTAGCGGCAAACTCTACAATGAGCAGTTCTTC. Protein: CSASGKLYNEQFF. This rearrangement joins TRBV20-1 to TRBJ2-1; D is ambiguous. V gave up 3 bases and J gave up 3 bases, with 9 bases separating them. Germline values: CDR1 DFQATT, CDR2 SNEGSKA (reference sequence). This CDR3 contains 13 residues.